The 10 T cell receptor beta chains presented below share a single source sample, sequenced in a study of T cell responses to AZD1222 COVID-19 vaccine. The table came from immunoSEQ multiplex PCR; TCRdb's copy has only in-frame clones and leaves some out. Of about 110,000 clones detected, around 93% appear once; the ten largest clones hold roughly 8.7%. Sequences were derived from peripheral blood, sampled 28 days after the second AZD1222 dose. The receptors were sampled from an adult who received the AZD1222 COVID-19 vaccine.

The chain carries TRBV28 and TRBJ1-6, with D unclear. V lost 7 bases, J lost 3 bases, and 10 bases lay in between. The CDR3 runs 14 residues. Germline assignment: CDR1 MDHEN and CDR2 SYDVKM. The CDR3 DNA reads TGTGCCAGCAATTCTTTGATCTATAATTCACCCCTCCACTTT. It translates to CASNSLIYNSPLHF.

V and J are TRBV7-2 and TRBJ2-2; the D is unclear. This CDR3 is 15 amino acids long. The V and J ends lost 2 bases and 2 bases respectively, with 9 bases between them. Germline CDR1 SGHTA, CDR2 FQGNSA. The CDR3, as DNA: TGTGCCAGCAGCTTACGACCGAGAAACACCGGGGAGCTGTTTTTT. The encoded protein is CASSLRPRNTGELFF. Based on the CDR3 plus reference TRBV7-2 and TRBJ2-2, the full variable domain is GAGVSQSPSNKVTEKGKDVELRCDPISGHTALYWYRQSLGQGLEFLIYFQGNSAPDKSGLPSDRFSAERTGGSVSTLTIQRTQQEDSAVYLCASSLRPRNTGELFFGEGSRLTVL.

V and J are TRBV7-9 and TRBJ2-5, with TRBD2 matching 8 bases. This CDR3 has 16 residues. Trimming cost V 4 bases and J 4 bases; bases outside gene matches: 11. Germline lookup yields CDR1 SEHNR and CDR2 FQNEAQ (reference sequence). The CDR3 DNA reads TGTGCCAGCAGCTCCCGCGGGGGGTTGGCTCGAGAGACCCAGTACTTC. This codes for CASSSRGGLARETQYF.

This clone was found once. The CDR3 DNA sequence: TGTGCCAGCAGTTCGGAACGGACGGTCTACGAGCAGTACTTC. This translates into CASSSERTVYEQYF. The V and J genes are TRBV27 and TRBJ2-7; no clear D. The CDR3 is 14 residues long. The V end was cut by 4 bases, the J end by 3 bases, with 13 bases between. The germline V gene has CDR1 MNHEY and CDR2 SMNVEV (reference sequence).

The rearrangement joins TRBV7-9 to TRBJ2-7; TRBD2 aligns across 9 bases. The ends lost 4 bases at V and 1 base at J; junction bases unmatched: 11. This CDR3 contains 17 residues. Germline loops: CDR1 SEHNR, CDR2 FQNEAQ (reference sequence). This CDR3 is CASSSGGQRGASYEQYF. CDR3 nucleotides: TGTGCCAGCAGCTCCGGGGGCCAGCGGGGGGCATCCTACGAGCAGTACTTC.

The rearrangement joins TRBV27 to TRBJ2-7, with TRBD1 matching over 9 bases. The CDR3 contains 15 residues. From germline, CDR1 is MNHEY and CDR2 SMNVEV (reference sequence). The junction had 8 bases not matched to a gene; V was cut back by 6 bases and J by 2 bases. The CDR3 here is CASRIHGTGTYEQYF. DNA for the CDR3: TGTGCCAGCAGGATACACGGGACAGGGACCTACGAGCAGTACTTC.

This chain joins TRBV3-1 (or the pseudogene TRBV3-2) and TRBJ2-4; no clear D. Germline V lookup: CDR1 LGHDT, CDR2 YNNKEL (reference sequence). Trimming stripped 1 base from V and 3 bases from J, with 4 bases between. CDR3 length: 13 amino acids. CDR3 sequence reads: CASSQALKNIQYF. CDR3 nucleotides: TGTGCCAGCAGCCAAGCGCTCAAAAACATTCAGTACTTC.

This chain connects TRBV5-1 to TRBJ1-3; no definite D call. In germline, CDR1 is SGHRS, CDR2 YFSETQ. V was cut by 0 bases and J by 8 bases, with 6 bases left in between. The CDR3 runs 12 residues. The CDR3 is CASSLGGDTIYF. CDR3 nucleotides: TGCGCCAGCAGCTTGGGGGGAGACACCATATATTTT.

The J gene is TRBJ2-4, the V gene TRBV1; the table's TRBD2 call for D was not verified on the DNA. TRBV1 is a known pseudogene. The CDR3 is 18 amino acids. The CDR3 loop is CTSSQERRGGEAKNIQYF. CDR3 in DNA: TGCACCAGCAGCCAAGAACGAAGAGGAGGGGAGGCCAAAAACATTCAGTACTTC.

V gene TRBV7-2 combines with J gene TRBJ1-2; D not certain. The CDR3 covers 14 residues. Germline V lookup: CDR1 SGHTA, CDR2 FQGNSA. Deletions cut 2 bases from V and 1 base from J, with 8 bases between. CDR3 sequence reads: CASSLSHFNYGYTF. CDR3 nucleotides: TGTGCCAGCAGCTTAAGCCACTTTAACTATGGCTACACCTTC.